This TCR beta chain was obtained from a study of blood T cell repertoires in COVID-19. Turning to the study itself: The study drew acute and convalescent COVID-19 samples from the United States, Italy and Spain. Nucleic acid was either cDNA or gDNA, and it came from T cells, B-cell-depleted T cells, or PBMCs.

This clone was found once. Germline CDR1 and CDR2: SNHLY and FYNNEI. CDR3 length equals 16 residues. V dropped 5 bases and J dropped 6; count of bases not matched to a gene: 14. Methods used by the authors: Amplified reference gene primers provided the basis for estimating nucleated cell counts. Clones were read by immunoSEQ multiplex PCR, and TCRdb kept only the in-frame ones, dropping some. V and J calls and clone size are copied from that table; D and trimming were computed from the DNA. This sample has over 100,000 clones, with around nine tenths found just once. Those enrolled in Seattle joined during active infection and were followed longitudinally afterward.

The genes are TRBV2 and TRBJ2-5, with 8 positions matching TRBD2. The sequence was obtained from a woman in her sixties or seventies with COVID-19, enrolled during active disease. Sequenced sample: peripheral blood. CDR3 nucleotides: TGTGCCAGCAGTTTACGCGGGGGGCCCTCGAGCAAGACCCAGTACTTC. It encodes CASSLRGGPSSKTQYF.